A single sample is the source of the 27 T cell receptor beta chains below, sequenced in a study of spatial heterogeneity in lung cancer. As to time point: sample taken at primary tumor resection. The study sequenced unsorted whole RNA from tumor, nontumor lung or frozen PBMC. MiXCR, run by TCRdb on the 5' RACE reads, gives a single entry per CDR3 protein. The sample lists around 60,000 distinct CDR3 sequences, less than 10% occurring once. Source: PBMCs, taken at surgery. All receptors derive from a female donor with early-stage non-small cell lung cancer.

This clonotype has a count of ten or more. This CDR3 is CASSVVRGESYEQYV. The CDR3 bases are TGTGCCAGCAGCGTCGTCAGGGGGGAATCCTACGAGCAGTACGTC. V is TRBV6-1 and J is TRBJ2-7, with a possible D match to TRBD1 (7 bases). Deletions cut 6 bases from V and 1 base from J, with 16 bases between. The CDR3 is 15 residues long. Germline V CDR1 and CDR2: MNHNS, SASEGT.

This clonotype was seen a few times. The chain combines TRBV7-2 with TRBJ2-7; 9 nucleotides align to TRBD2. CDR1 is SGHTA, CDR2 FQGNSA, per germline. The CDR3 covers 15 residues. Unmatched junction bases numbered 9, after V lost 5 bases and J lost 4 bases. The CDR3 coding sequence is TGTGCCAGCAGCCCGACTAGCGGCGATATTTACGAGCAGTACTTC. This encodes CASSPTSGDIYEQYF. Full variable domain (rest looked up from reference TRBV7-2 and TRBJ2-7): GAGVSQSPSNKVTEKGKDVELRCDPISGHTALYWYRQSLGQGLEFLIYFQGNSAPDKSGLPSDRFSAERTGGSVSTLTIQRTQQEDSAVYLCASSPTSGDIYEQYFGPGTRLTVT.

This clonotype showed up just a few times. This chain links TRBV12-3 or TRBV12-4 with TRBJ1-2; D is perhaps TRBD1 (5 bases). With 5 bases removed from V and 4 bases from J, the gap between germline ends came to 11 bases. CDR3 size: 13 residues. DNA for the CDR3: TGTGCCAGCAGTCTACAGACAGTCTATGGCTACACCTTC. Amino acid sequence: CASSLQTVYGYTF.

This clonotype showed up many times. V usage is TRBV20-1 and J usage is TRBJ2-7, with no clear D. Trimming removed 5 bases from V and 2 bases from J, with 10 bases in between. CDR3 length: 12 amino acids. Germline V gives CDR1 DFQATT, CDR2 SNEGSKA (reference sequence). CDR3 DNA sequence: TGCAGTGCTGGCTTTGCGGCCTACGAGCAGTACGTC. It encodes CSAGFAAYEQYV.

A few counts support this clonotype. The chain is built from TRBV12-3 or TRBV12-4 and TRBJ2-3, with unresolved D. CDR3 length: 15 amino acids. V lost 6 bases to trimming and J lost 0 bases, with 13 bases between them. CDR3 bases: TGTGCCAGCAGCCCCACTGTCCCTAGCACAGATACGCAGTATTTT. Its translation: CASSPTVPSTDTQYF.

This clonotype was recorded at least ten times. The chain links TRBV12-3 or TRBV12-4 to TRBJ1-1; D not resolved. The CDR3 contains 13 residues. Trimming pared 5 bases from V and 5 bases from J, leaving 12 bases between. CDR3 loop: CASSTQTLTEAFF. The CDR3 region has the DNA TGTGCCAGCAGTACCCAAACCCTGACTGAAGCTTTCTTT.

This chain connects TRBV11-3 to TRBJ2-7; the D is unclear. CDR1 and CDR2 (germline): SGHNT, YENEEA. V shed 5 bases and J shed 5 bases, with 16 bases lying between them. The CDR3 has 14 amino acids. CDR3 sequence reads: CASSPDPGIDEQYF. The DNA of the CDR3 is TGTGCCAGCAGCCCTGACCCAGGTATAGACGAGCAGTACTTC.

J is TRBJ1-6 and V is TRBV2; D unclear. The germline gives CDR1 SNHLY, CDR2 FYNNEI. The CDR3 totals 12 residues. V was cut by 6 bases and J by 6 bases, with 6 bases left in between. CDR3 nucleotide sequence: TGTGCCAGCAGGAAAATTAATTCACCCCTCCACTTT. The encoded protein is CASRKINSPLHF.

This clonotype was seen more than once but under ten times. The chain uses TRBV7-9 and TRBJ2-3; no firm D call. V lost 1 base and J 2 bases, leaving 4 bases between the germline ends. Germline V gene data show CDR1 as SEHNR and CDR2 as FQNEAQ (reference sequence). This CDR3 has 13 amino acids. CDR3 nucleotides: TGTGCCAGCAGCTTAGAAGACACAGATACGCAGTATTTT. Amino acids: CASSLEDTDTQYF.

The chain recombines TRBV5-1 with TRBJ2-7; 8 bases align to TRBD1. The germline V gene encodes CDR1 SGHRS and CDR2 YFSETQ. Trimming cost V 5 bases and J 2 bases; bases outside gene matches: 3. This CDR3 has 13 amino acids. The CDR3 DNA follows: TGCGCCAGCAGAAGGACAGGGACCTACGAGCAGTACGTC. It translates to CASRRTGTYEQYV.

This clonotype has more than one count but fewer than ten. This sequence joins TRBV12-3 or TRBV12-4 and TRBJ1-4, with D possibly TRBD1 on 6 matching bases. V shed 0 bases and J shed 0 bases, with 14 bases lying between them. The CDR3 runs 18 residues. CDR3 amino acids: CASSLARQGRTTNEKLFF. As DNA, the CDR3 is TGTGCCAGCAGTTTAGCGCGTCAGGGGCGTACAACTAATGAAAAACTGTTTTTT.

The V gene is TRBV19, the J gene TRBJ2-2; either TRBD1 or TRBD2 may fit D (7 bases each). The germline CDR1 and CDR2 sequences are LNHDA and SQIVND (reference sequence). Trimming took off 3 bases at V and 6 bases at J, with 11 bases between the two ends. The CDR3 is made up of 14 amino acids. The CDR3 DNA sequence: TGTGCCAGTAGTATGACAGGGAGGGCCGGGGAGCTGTTTTTT. Its protein product is CASSMTGRAGELFF.

This clonotype was detected ten times or more. This chain links TRBV10-2 with TRBJ2-3, with D unclear. Trimming left V 5 bases short and J 8 bases short, with 11 bases between. CDR1 is WSHSY and CDR2 is SAAADI in the germline V gene. CDR3 size: 12 residues. CDR3 in DNA: TGCGCCAGCAGTCCTTCCTTCGGTACGCAGTATTTT. Amino acid sequence: CASSPSFGTQYF.

The chain has TRBV5-5 and TRBJ1-6; 8 bases fit TRBD1. V lost 0 bases, J lost 6 bases, and 5 bases stayed unmatched. There are 16 residues in the CDR3. Germline V gives CDR1 SGHKS, CDR2 YYEKEE (reference sequence). CDR3 residues: CASSLGQGASNSPLHF. The CDR3 nucleotides are TGTGCCAGCAGCTTGGGCCAGGGGGCGAGTAATTCACCCCTCCACTTT. Full variable domain (missing parts from reference TRBV5-5 and TRBJ1-6): DAGVTQSPTHLIKTRGQQVTLRCSPISGHKSVSWYQQVLGQGPQFIFQYYEKEERGRGNFPDRFSARQFPNYSSELNVNALLLGDSALYLCASSLGQGASNSPLHFGNGTRLTVT.

The chain joins TRBV6-5 to TRBJ1-4; maybe TRBD1 (5 bases). V was pared by 11 bases and J by 3 bases, with 10 bases between. This CDR3 comprises 12 residues. CDR1 and CDR2 from the germline V gene are MNHEY and SVGAGI. The CDR3 reads CAAGGSNEKLFF. The CDR3 DNA is TGTGCCGCCGGGGGTTCTAATGAAAAACTGTTTTTT.

This clonotype appeared many times. This rearrangement joins TRBV28 to TRBJ2-7; tentatively, D is TRBD1 (6 bases). The CDR3 spans 14 residues. CDR1 MDHEN and CDR2 SYDVKM come from the germline V gene. Trimming cost V 7 bases and J 3 bases, with 16 bases left between them. The CDR3 spells CASIRQGLNYEQYF. The CDR3, as DNA: TGTGCCAGCATTCGGCAGGGGTTAAACTACGAGCAGTACTTC.

V and J are TRBV7-2 and TRBJ2-1, with D maybe TRBD1 (6 bases). V gave up 1 base and J gave up 10 bases, with 11 bases separating them. There are 13 residues in the CDR3. The germline CDR1 and CDR2 sequences are SGHTA and FQGNSA. The CDR3 is CASSLGQAGEQFF. DNA of the CDR3: TGTGCCAGCAGCTTAGGACAGGCCGGGGAGCAGTTCTTC.

In its sample, this clonotype was seen a few times. J is TRBJ2-6 and V is TRBV7-9; 7 nucleotides agree with TRBD2. CDR3 length: 19 amino acids. J was trimmed by 3 bases and V by 5 bases; bases with no gene match: 16. Germline CDR1 and CDR2: SEHNR and FQNEAQ (reference sequence). The DNA for the CDR3 is TGTGCCAGCAGCCTTGTACGGGGGGTAACGAACTTTGGGGCCAACGTCCTGACTTTC. This gives the protein CASSLVRGVTNFGANVLTF.

This clonotype was detected ten times or more. This chain links TRBV12-3 or TRBV12-4 with TRBJ1-3, with D possibly TRBD1 on 5 matching bases. The ends were cut back, 3 bases at V and 2 bases at J, with 8 bases in the middle. This CDR3 comprises 14 residues. The CDR3 loop reads CASSFGGAGNTIYF. The CDR3 nucleotides read TGTGCCAGCAGTTTCGGGGGTGCTGGAAACACCATATATTTT.

The V gene is TRBV9, the J gene TRBJ2-3; tentatively, D is TRBD2 (5 bases). The CDR3 runs to 15 residues. V was cut by 0 bases and J by 4 bases, with 12 bases left in between. Per the germline V gene, CDR1 is SGDLS and CDR2 is YYNGEE. The CDR3 nucleotides are TGTGCCAGCAGCGTAGTTGGACTCAAGGCAGATACGCAGTATTTT. This encodes CASSVVGLKADTQYF. The entire variable domain, with the rest obtained from reference TRBV9 and TRBJ2-3, is as follows: DSGVTQTPKHLITATGQRVTLRCSPRSGDLSVYWYQQSLDQGLQFLIQYYNGEERAKGNILERFSAQQFPDLHSELNLSSLELGDSALYFCASSVVGLKADTQYFGPGTRLTVL.

This clonotype has ten or more counts. V gene TRBV11-3 combines with J gene TRBJ1-1, with TRBD1 matching over 10 bases. This CDR3 has 14 residues. Germline V CDR1 and CDR2: SGHNT, YENEEA. V dropped 7 bases and J dropped 4; count of bases not matched to a gene: 6. CDR3 DNA sequence: TGTGCCAGCACCGACAGGGGGCCGGGCACTGAAGCTTTCTTT. Translating it yields CASTDRGPGTEAFF.

In its sample, this clonotype was seen many times. The genes are TRBV5-6 and TRBJ2-7, with a tentative D call TRBD1 (6 bases). V lost 3 bases, J lost 3 bases, and 16 bases lay in between. CDR1 is SGHDT, CDR2 YYEEEE, per germline. The CDR3 contains 15 residues. The CDR3 coding sequence is TGTGCCAGCAGCTCTCAGGACAGCGAATTCTACGAGCAGTACGTC. Its protein product is CASSSQDSEFYEQYV.

The V call is TRBV2, the J call TRBJ1-5; D is unresolved. There are 14 residues in the CDR3. Deletions cut 7 bases from V and 1 base from J, with 11 bases between. CDR1 and CDR2 from the germline V gene are SNHLY and FYNNEI. In nucleotides, the CDR3 is TGTGCCAGCACCTTGACATCGAGCAATCAGCCCCAGCATTTT. Translating gives CASTLTSSNQPQHF.

This clonotype appeared many times. J is TRBJ2-7 and V is TRBV7-8; 13 nucleotides match TRBD2. Germline lookup yields CDR1 SGHVS and CDR2 FQNEAQ. The CDR3 runs 16 residues. The junction had 9 bases not matched to a gene; V was cut back by 4 bases and J by 6 bases. CDR3 nucleotides: TGTGCCAGCAGCTCCGGACTAGCGGGAGATGTTACCGAGCAGTACTTC. This codes for CASSSGLAGDVTEQYF.

V usage is TRBV2 and J usage is TRBJ2-4, with D tentatively TRBD2 (6 bases). Per germline, CDR1 SNHLY and CDR2 FYNNEI. The CDR3 runs to 13 residues. Trimming stripped 3 bases from V and 8 bases from J, with 11 bases between. As DNA, the CDR3 is TGTGCCAGCAGTGATCCGGGAGTTGACATTCAGTACTTC. It is translated as CASSDPGVDIQYF.

This clonotype was recorded at least ten times. This chain joins TRBV7-9 and TRBJ2-5; TRBD1 or TRBD2 may be the D gene (5 bases each). Trimming took 3 bases from V and 2 from J, leaving 13 bases between them. CDR3 length: 15 residues. The V gene's germline CDR1 is SEHNR and CDR2 FQNEAQ (reference sequence). The CDR3 reads CASSFLRDLQETQYF. CDR3 coding DNA: TGTGCCAGCAGCTTCCTCCGGGACCTTCAAGAGACCCAGTACTTC.

This clonotype was detected a few times. The junction and the germline gene differ at one end; a read error may be behind it. The CDR3 protein is CTSRRGATDSGNTIYF. For the CDR3, the DNA is TGTACCAGCAGAAGGGGGGCTACCGACTCTGGAAACACCATATATTTT. The V gene is TRBV11-2, the J gene TRBJ1-3, with D perhaps TRBD1 (6 bases). This CDR3 contains 16 residues. Germline CDR1 reads SGHAT; CDR2 reads FQNNGV.